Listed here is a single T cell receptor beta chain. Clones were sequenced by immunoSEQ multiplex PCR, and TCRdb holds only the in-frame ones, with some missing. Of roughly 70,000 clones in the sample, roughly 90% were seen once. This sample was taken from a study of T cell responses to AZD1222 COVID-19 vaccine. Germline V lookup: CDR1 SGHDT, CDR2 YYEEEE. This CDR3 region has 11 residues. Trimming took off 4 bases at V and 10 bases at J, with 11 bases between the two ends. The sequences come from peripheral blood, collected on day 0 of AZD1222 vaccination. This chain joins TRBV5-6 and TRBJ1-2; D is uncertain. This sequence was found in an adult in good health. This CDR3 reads CASSPADDYTF. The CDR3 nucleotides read TGTGCCAGCAGCCCCGCGGACGACTACACCTTC.